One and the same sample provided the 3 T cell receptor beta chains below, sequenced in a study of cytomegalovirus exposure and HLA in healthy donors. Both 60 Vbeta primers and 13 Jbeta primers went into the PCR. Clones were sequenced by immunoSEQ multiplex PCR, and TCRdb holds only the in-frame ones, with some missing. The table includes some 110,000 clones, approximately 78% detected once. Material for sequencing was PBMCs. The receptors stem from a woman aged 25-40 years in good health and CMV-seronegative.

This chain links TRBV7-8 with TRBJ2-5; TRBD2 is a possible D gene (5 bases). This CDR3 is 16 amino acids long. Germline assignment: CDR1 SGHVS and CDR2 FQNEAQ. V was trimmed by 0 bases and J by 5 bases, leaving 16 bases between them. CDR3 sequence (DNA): TGTGCCAGCAGCTTAGCTGGGAGTAGGTTCGGGGAGACCCAGTACTTC. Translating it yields CASSLAGSRFGETQYF.

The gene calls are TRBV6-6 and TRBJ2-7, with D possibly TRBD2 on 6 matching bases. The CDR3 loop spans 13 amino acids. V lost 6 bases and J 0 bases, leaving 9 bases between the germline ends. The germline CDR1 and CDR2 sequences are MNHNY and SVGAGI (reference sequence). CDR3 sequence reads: CASRGGTSYEQYF. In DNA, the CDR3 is TGTGCCAGCAGGGGCGGGACCTCCTACGAGCAGTACTTC.

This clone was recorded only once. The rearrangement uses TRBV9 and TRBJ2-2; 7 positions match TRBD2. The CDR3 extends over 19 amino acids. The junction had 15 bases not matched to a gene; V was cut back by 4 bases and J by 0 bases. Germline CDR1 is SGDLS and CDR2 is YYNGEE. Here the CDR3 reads CASSFAGGHGGSNTGELFF. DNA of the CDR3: TGTGCCAGCAGCTTCGCTGGGGGTCACGGGGGGTCGAACACCGGGGAGCTGTTTTTT.